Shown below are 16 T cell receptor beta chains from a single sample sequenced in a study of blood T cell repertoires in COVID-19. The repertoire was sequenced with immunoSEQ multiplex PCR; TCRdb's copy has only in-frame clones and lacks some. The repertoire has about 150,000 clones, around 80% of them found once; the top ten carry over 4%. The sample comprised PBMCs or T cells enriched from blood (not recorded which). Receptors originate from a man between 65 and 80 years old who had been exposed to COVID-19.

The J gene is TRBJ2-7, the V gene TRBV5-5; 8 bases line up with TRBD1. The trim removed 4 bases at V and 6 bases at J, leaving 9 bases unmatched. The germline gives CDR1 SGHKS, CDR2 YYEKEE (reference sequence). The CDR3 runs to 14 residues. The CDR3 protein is CASSPDRTGREQYF. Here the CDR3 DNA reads TGTGCCAGCAGCCCGGATCGGACAGGGCGCGAGCAGTACTTC.

In nucleotides, the CDR3 is TGTGCCAGCAGCTTAGGTCCAGCGGGAGGGAATGAGCAGTTCTTC. It specifies CASSLGPAGGNEQFF. The V call is TRBV7-2, the J call TRBJ2-1; 10 bases map to TRBD2. The germline CDR1 and CDR2 sequences are SGHTA and FQGNSA. This CDR3 region has 15 residues. Unmatched junction bases numbered 4, after V lost 1 base and J lost 7 bases.

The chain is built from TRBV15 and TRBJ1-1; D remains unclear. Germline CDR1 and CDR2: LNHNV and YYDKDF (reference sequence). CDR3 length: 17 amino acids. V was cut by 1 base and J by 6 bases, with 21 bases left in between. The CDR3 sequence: CATSRVGRRAGPPEAFF. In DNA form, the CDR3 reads TGTGCCACCAGCAGAGTAGGAAGGCGAGCAGGCCCTCCTGAAGCTTTCTTT.

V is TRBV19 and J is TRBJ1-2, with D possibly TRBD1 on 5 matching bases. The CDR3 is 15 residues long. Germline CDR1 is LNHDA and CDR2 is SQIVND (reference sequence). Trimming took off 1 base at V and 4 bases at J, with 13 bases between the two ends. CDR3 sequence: CASSIARGGAYGYTF. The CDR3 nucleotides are TGTGCCAGTAGTATAGCTAGGGGCGGAGCCTATGGCTACACCTTC.

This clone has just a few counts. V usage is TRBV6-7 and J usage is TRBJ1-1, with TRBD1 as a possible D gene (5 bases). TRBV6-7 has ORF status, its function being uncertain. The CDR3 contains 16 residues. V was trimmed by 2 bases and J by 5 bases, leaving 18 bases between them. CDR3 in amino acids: CASSYPSGGRRTEAFF. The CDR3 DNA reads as TGTGCCAGCAGTTACCCCTCGGGGGGGAGACGGACTGAAGCTTTCTTT.

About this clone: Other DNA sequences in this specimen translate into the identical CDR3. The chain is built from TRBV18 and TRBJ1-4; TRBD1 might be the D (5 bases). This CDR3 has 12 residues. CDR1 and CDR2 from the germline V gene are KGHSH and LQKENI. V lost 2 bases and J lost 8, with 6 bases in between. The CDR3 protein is CASSPRGEKLFF. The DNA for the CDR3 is TGTGCCAGCTCACCAAGGGGCGAAAAACTGTTTTTT.

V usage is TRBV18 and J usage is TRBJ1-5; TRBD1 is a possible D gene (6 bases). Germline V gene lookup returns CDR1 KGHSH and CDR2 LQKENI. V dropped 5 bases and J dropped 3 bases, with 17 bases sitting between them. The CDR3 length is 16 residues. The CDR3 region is CASSNIPGVPNQPQHF. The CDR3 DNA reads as TGTGCCAGCTCAAACATCCCAGGGGTTCCCAATCAGCCCCAGCATTTT.

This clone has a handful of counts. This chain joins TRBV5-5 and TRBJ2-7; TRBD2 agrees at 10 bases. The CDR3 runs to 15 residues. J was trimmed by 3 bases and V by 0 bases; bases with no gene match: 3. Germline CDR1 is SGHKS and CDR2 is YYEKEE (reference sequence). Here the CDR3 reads CASSLALAGDYEQYF. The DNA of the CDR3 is TGTGCCAGCAGCTTGGCCCTAGCGGGGGACTACGAGCAGTACTTC.

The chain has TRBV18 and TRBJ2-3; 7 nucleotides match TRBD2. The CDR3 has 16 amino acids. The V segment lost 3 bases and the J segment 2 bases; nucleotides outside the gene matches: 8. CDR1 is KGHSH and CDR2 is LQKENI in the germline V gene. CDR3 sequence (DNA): TGTGCCAGCTCACCGCCCGGGACTAAAAACACAGATACGCAGTATTTT. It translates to CASSPPGTKNTDTQYF.

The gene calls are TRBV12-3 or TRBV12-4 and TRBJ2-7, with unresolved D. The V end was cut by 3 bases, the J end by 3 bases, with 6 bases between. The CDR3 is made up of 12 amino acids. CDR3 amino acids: CASSFAFYEQYF. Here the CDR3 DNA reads TGTGCCAGCAGTTTTGCGTTCTACGAGCAGTACTTC.

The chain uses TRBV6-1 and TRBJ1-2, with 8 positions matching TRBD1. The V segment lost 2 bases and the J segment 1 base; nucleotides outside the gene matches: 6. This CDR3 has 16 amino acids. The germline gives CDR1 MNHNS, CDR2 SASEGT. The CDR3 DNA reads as TGTGCCAGCAGTGAACTGGGACAGGCACTTAACTATGGCTACACCTTC. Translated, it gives CASSELGQALNYGYTF.

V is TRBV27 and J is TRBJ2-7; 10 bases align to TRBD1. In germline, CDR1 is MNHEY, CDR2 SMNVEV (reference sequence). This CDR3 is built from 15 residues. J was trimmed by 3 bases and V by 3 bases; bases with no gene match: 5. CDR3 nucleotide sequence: TGTGCCAGCAGTTTTACCGGGACAGGGGTCTACGAGCAGTACTTC. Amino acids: CASSFTGTGVYEQYF.

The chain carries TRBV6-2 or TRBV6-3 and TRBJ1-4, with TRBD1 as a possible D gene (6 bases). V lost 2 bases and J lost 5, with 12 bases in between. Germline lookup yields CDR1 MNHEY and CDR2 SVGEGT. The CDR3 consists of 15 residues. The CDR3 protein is CASSYTVQGNEKLFF. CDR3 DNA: TGTGCCAGCAGTTACACCGTACAGGGAAATGAAAAACTGTTTTTT.

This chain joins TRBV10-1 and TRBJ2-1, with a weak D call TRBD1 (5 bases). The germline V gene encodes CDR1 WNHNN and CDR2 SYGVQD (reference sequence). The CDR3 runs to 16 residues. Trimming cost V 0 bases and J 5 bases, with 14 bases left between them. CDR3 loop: CASSESGASPDNEQFF. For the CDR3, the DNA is TGCGCCAGCAGTGAGTCAGGGGCTAGTCCAGACAATGAGCAGTTCTTC.

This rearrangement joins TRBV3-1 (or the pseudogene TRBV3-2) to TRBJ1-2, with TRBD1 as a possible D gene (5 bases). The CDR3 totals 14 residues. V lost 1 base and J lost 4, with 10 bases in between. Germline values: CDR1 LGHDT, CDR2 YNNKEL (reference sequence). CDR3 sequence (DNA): TGTGCCAGCAGCCAAGGGGTGGGGCTCTATGGCTACACCTTC. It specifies CASSQGVGLYGYTF.

The CDR3: CASTLIAGGYNEQFF. The CDR3 DNA follows: TGTGCCAGCACCCTTATAGCGGGGGGCTACAATGAGCAGTTCTTC. This chain connects TRBV7-2 to TRBJ2-1; 10 bases match TRBD2. Trimming at V came to 7 bases and at J to 3 bases, leaving 6 bases not matched to a gene. The CDR3 contains 15 residues. The V gene's germline CDR1 is SGHTA and CDR2 FQGNSA.